This T cell receptor beta chain originates from a study of CDR3 diversity in severe acne. TCRdb reprocessed the PCR reads via MiXCR and lists one record per CDR3 protein. The data contain roughly 81,000 distinct CDR3 sequences, around half of them singletons. Trimming shortened V by 6 bases and J by 3 bases, and 12 bases separated the two germline ends. This CDR3 is built from 12 residues. CDR1 is DFQATT and CDR2 is SNEGSKA in the germline V gene (reference sequence). The clonotype was recovered from a male donor in good health, serving as a control. The source material was blood. The V call is TRBV20-1, the J call TRBJ2-7; no reliable D call. This CDR3 reads CSAPLANYEQYF. The CDR3 DNA is TGCAGTGCCCCCTTGGCTAACTACGAGCAGTACTTC.